This T cell receptor beta chain was identified in a study of identical twins. In this sample, this clonotype turned up many times. MiXCR, run by TCRdb on the 5' RACE reads, gives a single entry per CDR3 protein. The repertoire consists of 1.5 million to 2 million distinct CDR3 sequences, with 25% to 35% occurring once and the leading ten covering approximately 0.29%. The germline V gene has CDR1 MGHRA and CDR2 YSYEKL. The CDR3 is made up of 15 amino acids. Trimming took 1 base from V and 0 from J, leaving 10 bases between them. This chain connects TRBV4-1 to TRBJ2-7; D possibly uses TRBD1 or TRBD2 (5 bases each). The sequencing input was cord blood. The clonotype was recovered from a newborn girl in good health. CDR3 residues: CASSQVWGNSYEQYF. The CDR3 DNA reads TGCGCCAGCAGCCAAGTTTGGGGGAACTCCTACGAGCAGTACTTC.